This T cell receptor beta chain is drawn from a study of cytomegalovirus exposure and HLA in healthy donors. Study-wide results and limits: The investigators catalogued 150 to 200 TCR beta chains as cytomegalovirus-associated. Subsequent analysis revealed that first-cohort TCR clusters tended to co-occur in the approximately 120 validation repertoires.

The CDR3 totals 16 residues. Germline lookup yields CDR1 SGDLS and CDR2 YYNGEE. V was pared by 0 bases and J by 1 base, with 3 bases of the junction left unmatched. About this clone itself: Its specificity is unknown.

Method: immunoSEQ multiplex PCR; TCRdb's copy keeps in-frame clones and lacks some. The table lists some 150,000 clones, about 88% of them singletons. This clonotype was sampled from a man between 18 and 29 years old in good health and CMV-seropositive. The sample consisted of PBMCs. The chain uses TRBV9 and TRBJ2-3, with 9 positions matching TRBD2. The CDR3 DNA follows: TGTGCCAGCAGCGTAGGTCAGCGGGGGGGCACAGATACGCAGTATTTT. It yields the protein CASSVGQRGGTDTQYF.